This T cell receptor beta chain was found in a study of breast tumors, draining lymph nodes, adjacent tissues. The lymph nodes were axillary draining lymph nodes from breast cancer patients. TCRdb analysed the multiplex PCR reads with MiXCR anew, one entry per CDR3 protein. Of 150,000 to 200,000 distinct CDR3 sequences in the sample, around 35% were seen once. A word on this clonotype: Its target is unknown.

Germline CDR1 SQVTM, CDR2 ANQGSEA. This CDR3 contains 13 residues. With V trimmed by 4 bases and J by 1 base, 2 bases remained unmatched. Study outcomes and limitations: Tumor TCR diversity was below lymph nodes but above nontumor tissue. Luminal-like breast cancer showed significantly higher tumor–nontumor repertoire similarity than basal-like. Most tumor T cells seemingly derive from lymph node, then expand in tumor.

The receptor comes from a female donor with breast cancer. Some clones in this sample may be carry-over from other donors' samples. The sequencing input was axillary lymph node tissue. The V gene is TRBV29-1, the J gene TRBJ1-1; 8 bases line up with TRBD1. In nucleotides, the CDR3 is TGCAGCGTTGGAGGGACAGGGAACACTGAAGCTTTCTTT. Translating gives CSVGGTGNTEAFF.